The clone carrying this TCR beta chain came up once. The method was immunoSEQ multiplex PCR; TCRdb's version includes in-frame clones alone and lacks a portion of them. Among roughly 29,000 clones listed, nearly 95% were seen once. These data come from a study of regulatory and conventional T cells in RAG deficiency. Germline CDR1 is LGHNT and CDR2 is FRNRAP. Trimming took off 5 bases at V and 3 bases at J, with 13 bases between the two ends. The CDR3 spans 14 residues. Conventional CD4+ T cells were sorted from blood as CD25-low CD127-high cells. The same sample was also studied in work on regulatory T cells. That publication notes: Primers: 52 TRBV forward and 13 TRBJ reverse.

This sequence was found in a human donor in good health. The source material was CD25- CD4+ T cells sorted from blood. The rearrangement joins TRBV12-5 to TRBJ2-5, with D possibly being TRBD2 (7 bases). CDR3 DNA: TGTGCTAGTGGTCCACCGGGGGGCAAAGAGACCCAGTACTTC. As protein: CASGPPGGKETQYF.